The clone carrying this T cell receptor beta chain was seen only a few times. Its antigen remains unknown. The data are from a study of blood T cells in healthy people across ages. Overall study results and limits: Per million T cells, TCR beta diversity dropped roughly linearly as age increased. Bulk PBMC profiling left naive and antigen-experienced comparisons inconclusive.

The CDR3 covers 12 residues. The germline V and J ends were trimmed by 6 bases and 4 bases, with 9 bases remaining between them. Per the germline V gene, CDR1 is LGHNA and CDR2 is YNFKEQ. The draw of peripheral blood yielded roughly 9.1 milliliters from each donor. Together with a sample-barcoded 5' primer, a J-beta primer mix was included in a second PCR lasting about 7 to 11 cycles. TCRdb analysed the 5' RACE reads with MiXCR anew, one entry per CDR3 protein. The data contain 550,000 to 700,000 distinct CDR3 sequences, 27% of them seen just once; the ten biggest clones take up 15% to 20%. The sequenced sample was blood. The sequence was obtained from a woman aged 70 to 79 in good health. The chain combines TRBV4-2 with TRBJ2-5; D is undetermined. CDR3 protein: CASRRARETQYF. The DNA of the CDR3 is TGTGCCAGCAGGAGAGCACGAGAGACCCAGTACTTC.